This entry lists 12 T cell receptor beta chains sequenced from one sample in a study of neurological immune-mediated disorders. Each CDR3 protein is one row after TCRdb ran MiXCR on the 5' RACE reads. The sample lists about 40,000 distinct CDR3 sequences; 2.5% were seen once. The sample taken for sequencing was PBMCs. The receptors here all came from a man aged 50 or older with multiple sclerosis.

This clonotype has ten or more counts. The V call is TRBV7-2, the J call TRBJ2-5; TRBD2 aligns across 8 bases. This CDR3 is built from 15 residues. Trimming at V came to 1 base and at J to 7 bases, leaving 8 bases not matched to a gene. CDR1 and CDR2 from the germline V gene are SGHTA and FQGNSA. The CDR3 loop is CASSLDTSGGGTQYF. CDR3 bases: TGTGCCAGCAGCTTAGACACTAGCGGAGGAGGGACCCAGTACTTC.

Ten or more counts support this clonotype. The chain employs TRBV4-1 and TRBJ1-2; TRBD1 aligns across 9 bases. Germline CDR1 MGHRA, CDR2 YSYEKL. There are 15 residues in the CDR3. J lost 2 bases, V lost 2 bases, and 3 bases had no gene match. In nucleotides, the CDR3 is TGCGCCAGCAGCCAAACCGGGACAGGGAACTATGGCTACACCTTC. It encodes CASSQTGTGNYGYTF.

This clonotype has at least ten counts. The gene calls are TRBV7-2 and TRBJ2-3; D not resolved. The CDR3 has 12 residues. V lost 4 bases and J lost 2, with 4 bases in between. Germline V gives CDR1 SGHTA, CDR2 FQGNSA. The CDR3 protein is CASSSATDTQYF. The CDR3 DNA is TGTGCCAGCAGCTCGGCCACAGATACGCAGTATTTT.

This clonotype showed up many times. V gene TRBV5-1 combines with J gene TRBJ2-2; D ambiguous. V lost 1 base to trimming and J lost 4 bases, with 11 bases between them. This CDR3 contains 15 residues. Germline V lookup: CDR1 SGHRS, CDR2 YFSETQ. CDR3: CASSLLTLGTGELFF. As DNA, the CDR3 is TGCGCCAGCAGCTTGTTGACTTTGGGCACCGGGGAGCTGTTTTTT.

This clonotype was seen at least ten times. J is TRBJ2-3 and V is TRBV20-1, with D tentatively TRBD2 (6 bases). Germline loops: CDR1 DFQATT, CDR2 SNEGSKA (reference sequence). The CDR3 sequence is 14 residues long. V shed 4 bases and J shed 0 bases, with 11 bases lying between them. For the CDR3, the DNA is TGCAGTGCTAACGCGGGGACTAGCACAGATACGCAGTATTTT. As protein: CSANAGTSTDTQYF.

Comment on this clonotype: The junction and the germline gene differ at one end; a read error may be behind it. In DNA form, the CDR3 reads TGTGCCAGCAGCCCTAGACAGGGTGGTGAAAAAATGTTTTTT. Protein sequence: CASSPRQGGEKMFF. The genes are TRBV7-6 and TRBJ1-4; 7 bases line up with TRBD1. CDR3 size: 14 residues. The germline gives CDR1 SGHVS, CDR2 FNYEAQ.

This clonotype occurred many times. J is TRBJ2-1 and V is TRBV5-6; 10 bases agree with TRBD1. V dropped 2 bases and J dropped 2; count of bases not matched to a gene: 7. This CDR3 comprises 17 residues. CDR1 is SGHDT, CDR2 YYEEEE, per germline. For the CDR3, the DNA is TGTGCCAGCAGCTTACGCGTCGGGACAGGGGCCTACAATGAGCAGTTCTTC. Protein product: CASSLRVGTGAYNEQFF. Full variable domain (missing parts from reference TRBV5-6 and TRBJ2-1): DAGVTQSPTHLIKTRGQQVTLRCSPKSGHDTVSWYQQALGQGPQFIFQYYEEEERQRGNFPDRFSGHQFPNYSSELNVNALLLGDSALYLCASSLRVGTGAYNEQFFGPGTRLTVL.

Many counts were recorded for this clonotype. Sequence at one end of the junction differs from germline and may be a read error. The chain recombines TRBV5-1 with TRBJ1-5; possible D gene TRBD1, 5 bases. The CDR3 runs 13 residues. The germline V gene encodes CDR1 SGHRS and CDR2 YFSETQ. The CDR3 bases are TGCGCCAGCAGCCAGGGAGGGAATCAGCCCCAGAATTTT. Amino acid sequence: CASSQGGNQPQNF.

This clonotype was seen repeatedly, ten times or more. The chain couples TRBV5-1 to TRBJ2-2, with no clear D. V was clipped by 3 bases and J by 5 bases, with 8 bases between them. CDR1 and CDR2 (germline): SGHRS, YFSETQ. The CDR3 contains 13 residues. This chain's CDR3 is CASSSDGTGELFF. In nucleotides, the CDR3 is TGCGCCAGCAGCTCGGATGGAACCGGGGAGCTGTTTTTT. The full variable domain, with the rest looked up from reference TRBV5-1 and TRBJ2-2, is KAGVTQTPRYLIKTRGQQVTLSCSPISGHRSVSWYQQTPGQGLQFLFEYFSETQRNKGNFPGRFSGRQFSNSRSEMNVSTLELGDSALYLCASSSDGTGELFFGEGSRLTVL.

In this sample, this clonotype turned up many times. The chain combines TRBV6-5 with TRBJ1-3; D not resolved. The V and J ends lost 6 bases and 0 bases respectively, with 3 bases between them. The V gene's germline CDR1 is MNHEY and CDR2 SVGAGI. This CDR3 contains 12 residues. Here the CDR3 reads CASRSSGNTIYF. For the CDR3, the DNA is TGTGCCAGCAGGAGCTCTGGAAACACCATATATTTT.

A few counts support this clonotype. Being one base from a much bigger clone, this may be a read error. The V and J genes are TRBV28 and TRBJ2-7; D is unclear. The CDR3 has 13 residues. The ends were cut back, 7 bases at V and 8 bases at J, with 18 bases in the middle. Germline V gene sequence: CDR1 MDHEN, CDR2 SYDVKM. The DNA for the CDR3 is TGTGCCAGCATGGGAAAACCCTTTAAGAAGCAGTACTTC. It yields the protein CASMGKPFKKQYF.

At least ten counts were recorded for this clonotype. CDR3 sequence: CASSSQGAPGTEAFF. Here the CDR3 DNA reads TGCGCCAGCAGCTCACAGGGGGCGCCCGGCACTGAAGCTTTCTTT. The genes are TRBV5-1 and TRBJ1-1, with TRBD1 identical over 9 bases. There are 15 residues in the CDR3. Trimming removed 3 bases from V and 4 bases from J; junction bases left unmatched: 7. Germline CDR1 SGHRS, CDR2 YFSETQ.